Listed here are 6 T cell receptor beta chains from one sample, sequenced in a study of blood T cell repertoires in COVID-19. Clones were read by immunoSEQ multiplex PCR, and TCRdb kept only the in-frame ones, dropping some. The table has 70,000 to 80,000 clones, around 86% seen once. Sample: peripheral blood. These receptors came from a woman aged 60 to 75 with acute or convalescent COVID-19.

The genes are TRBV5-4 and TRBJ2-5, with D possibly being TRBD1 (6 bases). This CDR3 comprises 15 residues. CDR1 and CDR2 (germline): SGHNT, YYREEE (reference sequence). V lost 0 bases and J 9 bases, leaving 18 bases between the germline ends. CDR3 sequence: CASSLGAGESESQYF. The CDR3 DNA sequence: TGTGCCAGCAGCTTGGGTGCAGGGGAATCCGAATCCCAGTACTTC.

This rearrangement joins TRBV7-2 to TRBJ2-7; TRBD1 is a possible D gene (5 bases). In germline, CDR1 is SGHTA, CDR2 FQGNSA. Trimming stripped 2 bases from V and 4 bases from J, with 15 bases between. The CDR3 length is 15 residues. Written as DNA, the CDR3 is TGTGCCAGCAGCTTAATCTCAGGGAATACATACGAGCAGTACTTC. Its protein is CASSLISGNTYEQYF.

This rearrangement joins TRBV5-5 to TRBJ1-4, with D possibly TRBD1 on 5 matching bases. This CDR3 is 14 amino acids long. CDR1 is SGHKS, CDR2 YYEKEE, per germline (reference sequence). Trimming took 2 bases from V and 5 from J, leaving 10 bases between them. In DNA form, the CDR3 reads TGTGCCAGCAGCTTTTCCGGGGGAAATGAAAAACTGTTTTTT. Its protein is CASSFSGGNEKLFF.

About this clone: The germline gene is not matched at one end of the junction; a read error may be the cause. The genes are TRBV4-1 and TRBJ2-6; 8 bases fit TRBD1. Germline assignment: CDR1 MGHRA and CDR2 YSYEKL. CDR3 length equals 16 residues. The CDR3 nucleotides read TGCGCCAGCAGCCTAAAGCCCCCGGACAGGGCAAACGTCCTGACTTTC. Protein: CASSLKPPDRANVLTF.

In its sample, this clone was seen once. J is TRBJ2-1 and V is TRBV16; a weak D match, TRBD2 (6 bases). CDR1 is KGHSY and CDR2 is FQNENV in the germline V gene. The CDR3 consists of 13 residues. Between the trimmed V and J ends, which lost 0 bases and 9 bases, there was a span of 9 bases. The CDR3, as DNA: TGTGCCAGCAGCCAATCGGGACTTCTTGAGCAGTTCTTC. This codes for CASSQSGLLEQFF.

The CDR3: CASSLGVSGQDYGYTF. The CDR3 nucleotides read TGCGCCAGCAGCTTGGGTGTGTCGGGTCAAGACTATGGCTACACCTTC. The genes are TRBV5-1 and TRBJ1-2; D is ambiguous. CDR3 length: 16 amino acids. With 0 bases removed from V and 3 bases from J, the gap between germline ends came to 15 bases. Germline values: CDR1 SGHRS, CDR2 YFSETQ.